This entry lists 30 T cell receptor beta chains sequenced from one sample in a study of blood T cell repertoires in COVID-19. Generated by immunoSEQ multiplex PCR, the TCRdb table keeps only in-frame clones and is missing some. Of fewer than 70,000 clones listed, 88% are singletons. Sequenced material: peripheral blood. All receptors derive from a human donor in a cohort sampled during active COVID-19.

This chain joins TRBV5-1 and TRBJ1-2, with 7 bases matching TRBD1. CDR1 and CDR2 (germline): SGHRS, YFSETQ. V lost 0 bases, J lost 4 bases, and 6 bases stayed unmatched. The CDR3 consists of 15 residues. The CDR3 coding sequence is TGCGCCAGCAGCTTGGCCCCCCGGGACAGCTATGGCTACACCTTC. It translates to CASSLAPRDSYGYTF.

This chain links TRBV29-1 with TRBJ2-7, with 10 nucleotides matching TRBD2. V shed 2 bases and J 6 bases; nucleotides not matched to a gene: 7. Germline CDR1 reads SQVTM; CDR2 reads ANQGSEA. The CDR3 covers 14 residues. The CDR3 region is CSVERASGSSEQYF. DNA for the CDR3: TGCAGCGTTGAACGGGCTAGCGGGAGCTCCGAGCAGTACTTC.

The chain employs TRBV6-2 or TRBV6-3 and TRBJ2-6; a possible D gene is TRBD1 (5 bases). This CDR3 is built from 15 residues. Germline CDR1 is MNHEY and CDR2 is SVGEGT. V was cut by 6 bases and J by 3 bases, with 12 bases left in between. CDR3 loop: CASSLLGVGANVLTF. In DNA form, the CDR3 reads TGTGCCAGCAGCCTCCTAGGGGTTGGGGCCAACGTCCTGACTTTC.

For this clone: Compared with germline, one end of the junction differs, possibly owing to a read error. The chain is built from TRBV28 and TRBJ1-2; D is possibly TRBD1 (5 bases). Germline assignment: CDR1 MDHEN and CDR2 SYDVKM. The CDR3 totals 12 residues. The CDR3 sequence: CASRDLRGAQGF. CDR3 in DNA: TGTGCCAGCAGAGACCTCCGCGGGGCCCAAGGCTTC.

J is TRBJ2-5 and V is TRBV29-1; TRBD2 agrees at 7 bases. Losses at the gene ends were 0 bases for V and 5 bases for J; bases not matched to a gene: 9. This CDR3 comprises 15 residues. CDR1 is SQVTM and CDR2 is ANQGSEA in the germline V gene. DNA for the CDR3: TGCAGCGTTGAAGATCGGGCGGGAGAGGGGGAGACCCAGTACTTC. Translated, it gives CSVEDRAGEGETQYF.

This clone qualifies as medium-sized. The chain links TRBV6-6 to TRBJ2-7, with TRBD1 identical over 9 bases. The CDR3 has 12 amino acids. Germline lookup yields CDR1 MNHNY and CDR2 SVGAGI (reference sequence). The V segment lost 11 bases and the J segment 7 bases; nucleotides outside the gene matches: 9. The CDR3 nucleotides read TGTGCCTCCCGGGACGACAGGGGGGAGCAGTACTTC. The encoded protein is CASRDDRGEQYF.

The chain combines TRBV19 with TRBJ1-5; 8 positions agree with TRBD1. The CDR3 runs 17 residues. The junction had 9 bases not matched to a gene; V was cut back by 2 bases and J by 3 bases. Germline V gene lookup returns CDR1 LNHDA and CDR2 SQIVND (reference sequence). The CDR3, as DNA: TGTGCCAGTAGTATAAACAGGGGGTTGAGGTCCAATCAGCCCCAGCATTTT. It specifies CASSINRGLRSNQPQHF.

V and J are TRBV6-1 and TRBJ1-1; D not resolved. This CDR3 contains 16 residues. Germline lookup yields CDR1 MNHNS and CDR2 SASEGT. V shed 4 bases and J shed 4 bases, with 19 bases lying between them. The CDR3 DNA is TGTGCCAGCAGTGGCTCAGGAGGGCCGGGGAGCACTGAAGCTTTCTTT. Residues: CASSGSGGPGSTEAFF.

The rearrangement uses TRBV15 and TRBJ2-7; the match to TRBD1 covers 8 bases. Germline assignment: CDR1 LNHNV and CDR2 YYDKDF (reference sequence). J gave up 5 bases and V 0 bases, and 6 bases lay outside the gene matches. This CDR3 contains 15 residues. In nucleotides, the CDR3 is TGTGCCACCAGCAGAGATTGGAACAGGGGGAACGAGCAGTACTTC. It encodes CATSRDWNRGNEQYF.

The chain uses TRBV10-3 and TRBJ1-2, with D possibly TRBD1 on 6 matching bases. V gave up 2 bases and J gave up 4 bases, with 14 bases separating them. Germline CDR1 and CDR2: ENHRY and SYGVKD. The CDR3 has 15 amino acids. The CDR3 nucleotides are TGTGCCATCAGTGAGGGGTTTGGGGGCAGCTATGGCTACACCTTC. Residues: CAISEGFGGSYGYTF.

The chain is built from TRBV7-2 and TRBJ2-2, with D perhaps TRBD2 (5 bases). V dropped 7 bases and J dropped 2 bases, with 11 bases sitting between them. CDR1 is SGHTA, CDR2 FQGNSA, per germline. The CDR3 totals 14 residues. CDR3 bases: TGTGCCAGCACCGCTCTAGCAAACACCGGGGAGCTGTTTTTT. Its protein product is CASTALANTGELFF.

The chain recombines TRBV11-2 with TRBJ2-2; a weak D match, TRBD1 (6 bases). This CDR3 is built from 17 residues. The V and J ends lost 4 bases and 6 bases respectively, with 21 bases between them. Germline-derived CDR1 and CDR2 are SGHAT and FQNNGV. CDR3 coding DNA: TGTGCCAGCAGCTACCTTCCAGGGGCAGGTGGGGCCGGGGAGCTGTTTTTT. Translated, it gives CASSYLPGAGGAGELFF.

J is TRBJ1-1 and V is TRBV27; D might be TRBD1 (5 bases). V gave up 7 bases and J gave up 5 bases, with 11 bases separating them. This CDR3 has 12 residues. Germline V gene data show CDR1 as MNHEY and CDR2 as SMNVEV (reference sequence). CDR3 DNA sequence: TGTGCCAGCATTGGGGCAGGGACTGAAGCTTTCTTT. Translated, it gives CASIGAGTEAFF.

The rearrangement joins TRBV7-8 to TRBJ2-7, with D maybe TRBD2 (6 bases). CDR1 is SGHVS, CDR2 FQNEAQ, per germline. Trimming removed 0 bases at V and 5 bases at J, with 17 bases between. The CDR3 has 16 residues. This CDR3 reads CASSLARGRLLDEQYF. In nucleotides, the CDR3 is TGTGCCAGCAGCTTAGCGCGGGGCAGGTTGTTGGACGAGCAGTACTTC.

The chain employs TRBV19 and TRBJ1-1; 7 bases map to TRBD1. CDR3 size: 13 residues. The V segment lost 0 bases and the J segment 11 bases; nucleotides outside the gene matches: 6. Germline V gives CDR1 LNHDA, CDR2 SQIVND (reference sequence). The CDR3 DNA follows: TGTGCCAGTAGTATAGAAAAGGGGGCGAGCGCTTTCTTT. This encodes CASSIEKGASAFF.

This clone is large within its sample. The V and J genes are TRBV6-5 and TRBJ2-7; 7 nucleotides align to TRBD1. Germline V gene data show CDR1 as MNHEY and CDR2 as SVGAGI. The CDR3 runs 14 residues. V was clipped by 6 bases and J by 3 bases; unmatched bases: 8. The CDR3 reads CASRNRGEGYEQYF. CDR3 bases: TGTGCCAGCAGAAACAGGGGCGAAGGCTACGAGCAGTACTTC.

The chain has TRBV28 and TRBJ1-4, with a weak D call TRBD1 (5 bases). Looked up from germline, CDR1 is MDHEN and CDR2 is SYDVKM. Trimming shortened V by 6 bases and J by 7 bases, and 15 bases separated the two germline ends. This CDR3 has 14 residues. Written as DNA, the CDR3 is TGTGCCAGCAGCTCCCCGGGGGGTTTTGAAAAACTGTTTTTT. The encoded protein is CASSSPGGFEKLFF. The complete variable domain, with remaining parts taken from reference TRBV28 and TRBJ1-4, reads DVKVTQSSRYLVKRTGEKVFLECVQDMDHENMFWYRQDPGLGLRLIYFSYDVKMKEKGDIPEGYSVSREKKERFSLILESASTNQTSMYLCASSSPGGFEKLFFGSGTQLSVL.

The gene calls are TRBV19 and TRBJ2-7, with 8 bases that match TRBD2. The junction had 6 bases not matched to a gene; V was cut back by 5 bases and J by 0 bases. The germline V gene has CDR1 LNHDA and CDR2 SQIVND (reference sequence). This CDR3 has 15 residues. CDR3 region: CASSPRGGSSYEQYF. In DNA form, the CDR3 reads TGTGCCAGTAGTCCCCGCGGGGGGAGCTCCTACGAGCAGTACTTC.

The J gene is TRBJ1-1, the V gene TRBV28; perhaps TRBD1 as D (5 bases). The CDR3 is 16 amino acids. Trimming took 4 bases from V and 0 from J, leaving 15 bases between them. Germline CDR1 is MDHEN and CDR2 is SYDVKM. CDR3 in amino acids: CASSSGQGGLNTEAFF. The CDR3 DNA reads TGTGCCAGCAGTTCTGGGCAGGGAGGTCTGAACACTGAAGCTTTCTTT.

The V and J genes are TRBV28 and TRBJ1-5; 9 nucleotides agree with TRBD1. The V gene end was trimmed by 5 bases and the J gene end by 6 bases; junction bases not matched to a gene: 8. Looked up from germline, CDR1 is MDHEN and CDR2 is SYDVKM. This CDR3 spans 15 amino acids. CDR3 bases: TGTGCCAGCAGTGAGTCGGGACAGGGAGGTCAGCCCCAGCATTTT. The encoded protein is CASSESGQGGQPQHF.

This chain links TRBV13 with TRBJ1-4; perhaps TRBD1 as D (5 bases). This CDR3 has 15 residues. V gave up 2 bases and J gave up 5 bases, with 12 bases separating them. Germline assignment: CDR1 PRHDT and CDR2 FYEKMQ (reference sequence). The CDR3 DNA is TGTGCCAGCAGCTTACTGCGCCCAGGGAATGAAAAACTGTTTTTT. This encodes CASSLLRPGNEKLFF.

The CDR3 coding sequence is TGTGCCTGGAGTGGTTTGGTACGGGGAGATACGCAGTATTTT. This translates into CAWSGLVRGDTQYF. V and J are TRBV30 and TRBJ2-3; TRBD2 is a possible D gene (5 bases). The CDR3 length is 14 residues. Germline CDR1 GTSNPN, CDR2 SVGIG (reference sequence). V shed 1 base and J shed 5 bases, with 13 bases lying between them.

The CDR3 region is CASSPPSGQGSEQYF. The CDR3 DNA reads as TGTGCCAGCTCACCACCCTCCGGACAGGGCAGCGAGCAGTACTTC. The V and J genes are TRBV18 and TRBJ2-7; the match to TRBD1 covers 8 bases. The CDR3 loop spans 15 amino acids. J was trimmed by 6 bases and V by 0 bases; bases with no gene match: 7. Germline loops: CDR1 KGHSH, CDR2 LQKENI.

J is TRBJ2-7 and V is TRBV4-1, with 8 bases matching TRBD2. V lost 0 bases and J lost 4; bases outside the gene matches: 5. CDR3 length equals 15 residues. Germline loops: CDR1 MGHRA, CDR2 YSYEKL. The CDR3: CASSQETGGPYEQYF. CDR3 sequence (DNA): TGCGCCAGCAGCCAAGAGACGGGAGGGCCGTACGAGCAGTACTTC.

The J gene is TRBJ1-1, the V gene TRBV6-1; TRBD1 is a possible D gene (5 bases). Trimming took off 1 base at V and 0 bases at J, with 6 bases between the two ends. Germline lookup yields CDR1 MNHNS and CDR2 SASEGT. The CDR3 is 14 amino acids. CDR3 in amino acids: CASSEVQVNTEAFF. For the CDR3, the DNA is TGTGCCAGCAGTGAAGTACAGGTGAACACTGAAGCTTTCTTT.

This chain connects TRBV9 to TRBJ1-2; 10 bases map to TRBD1. CDR3 size: 15 residues. Germline assignment: CDR1 SGDLS and CDR2 YYNGEE. V shed 4 bases, J shed 7 bases, and the junction held 10 bases outside the gene matches. CDR3 loop: CASSPATDRGPGYTF. The CDR3 coding sequence is TGTGCCAGCAGCCCAGCGACAGACAGGGGGCCTGGCTACACCTTC. The entire variable domain, with the rest obtained from reference TRBV9 and TRBJ1-2, is as follows: DSGVTQTPKHLITATGQRVTLRCSPRSGDLSVYWYQQSLDQGLQFLIQYYNGEERAKGNILERFSAQQFPDLHSELNLSSLELGDSALYFCASSPATDRGPGYTFGSGTRLTVV.

The chain couples TRBV28 to TRBJ2-5; 7 nucleotides line up with TRBD2. V trimming: 6 bases; J trimming: 2 bases; junction bases outside the gene matches: 6. This CDR3 contains 14 residues. The germline V gene has CDR1 MDHEN and CDR2 SYDVKM. The CDR3 region has the DNA TGTGCCAGCAGGGGGAGGGACTCACAAGAGACCCAGTACTTC. This translates into CASRGRDSQETQYF.

The V and J genes are TRBV28 and TRBJ1-5; no definite D call. V was pared by 2 bases and J by 5 bases, with 13 bases between. The germline gives CDR1 MDHEN, CDR2 SYDVKM. This CDR3 spans 15 amino acids. Here the CDR3 reads CASSLSDRRYQPQHF. The CDR3 DNA sequence: TGTGCCAGCAGTTTAAGTGACCGGAGGTATCAGCCCCAGCATTTT.

The chain links TRBV28 to TRBJ1-1, with a tentative D call TRBD1 (5 bases). Trimming stripped 2 bases from V and 8 bases from J, with 18 bases between. Germline CDR1 MDHEN, CDR2 SYDVKM. The CDR3 contains 15 residues. CDR3 sequence reads: CASSLEGALGREAFF. CDR3 nucleotide sequence: TGTGCCAGCAGTTTAGAAGGGGCGCTGGGAAGGGAAGCTTTCTTT.

CDR3 coding DNA: TGCGCCAGCAGCTTGGCCGGAATAGGAGCTGGCTACACCTTC. Protein product: CASSLAGIGAGYTF. The rearrangement links TRBV5-1 to TRBJ1-2, with D uncertain. Per the germline V gene, CDR1 is SGHRS and CDR2 is YFSETQ. Trimming left V 0 bases short and J 7 bases short, with 13 bases between. The CDR3 spans 14 residues.